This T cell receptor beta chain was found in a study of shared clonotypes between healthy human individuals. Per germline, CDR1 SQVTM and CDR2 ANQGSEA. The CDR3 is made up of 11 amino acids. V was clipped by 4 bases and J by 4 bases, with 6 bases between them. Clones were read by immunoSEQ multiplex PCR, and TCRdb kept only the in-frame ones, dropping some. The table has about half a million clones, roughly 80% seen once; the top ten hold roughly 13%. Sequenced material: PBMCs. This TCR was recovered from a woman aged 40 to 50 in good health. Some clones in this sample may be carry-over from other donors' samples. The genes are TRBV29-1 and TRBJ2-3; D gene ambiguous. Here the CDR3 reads CSVAQADTQYF. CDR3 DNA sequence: TGCAGCGTTGCCCAGGCAGATACGCAGTATTTT.